This T cell receptor beta chain was sequenced in a study of blood T cell repertoires in COVID-19. At the level of the study: PBMCs, B-cell-depleted T cells, or T cells were the source of the cDNA or gDNA that made up the material.

The CDR3 sequence is 14 residues long. The trim removed 4 bases at V and 7 bases at J, leaving 6 bases unmatched. The germline V gene has CDR1 KGHDR and CDR2 SFDVKD. This clone was seen a single time. Original processing methods: Reference gene primer amplification gave estimated nucleated cell counts. Using immunoSEQ multiplex PCR, the repertoire was profiled, and TCRdb retains in-frame clones only, with some absent. The DNA was the basis for D and trimming; V, J and clone size are from that table. Of 350,000 to 400,000 clones in the sample, 88% were seen once. The rearrangement joins TRBV24-1 to TRBJ2-1; 7 nucleotides line up with TRBD2. Sequenced material: PBMCs or T cells enriched from blood (not recorded which). This receptor was identified in a woman aged 30 to 39 with acute COVID-19. The CDR3: CATSDPQAGNEQFF. CDR3 bases: TGTGCCACCAGTGACCCCCAAGCGGGGAATGAGCAGTTCTTC.